The subject of this entry is one TCR beta chain. Its matching antigen is unknown. This sample is drawn from a study of T cell clones after liver transplantation. J gave up 0 bases and V 0 bases, and 6 bases lay outside the gene matches. The CDR3 runs to 17 residues. Germline lookup yields CDR1 SGHTA and CDR2 FQGNSA. TCRdb keeps only in-frame clones here, not all; method: immunoSEQ multiplex PCR. The sample has some 80,000 clones, about 85% seen once. General study points: Graft donor-reactive T cells may have migrated into the graft rather than being deleted.

The sample in question was CD4+ T cells from blood, obtained 48 to 50 months after liver transplant. The chain combines TRBV7-2 with TRBJ2-5; 8 positions agree with TRBD2. This sequence originates from a human patient who received a liver transplant. Some T cells may be transferred from the graft donor. CDR3 loop: CASSLAGGGGYQETQYF. CDR3 nucleotide sequence: TGTGCCAGCAGCTTAGCGGGAGGCGGGGGGTACCAAGAGACCCAGTACTTC.